This entry describes one TCR beta chain. What it binds is unknown. The data were obtained in a study of cytomegalovirus exposure and HLA in healthy donors. Study details: The approximately 710 first-cohort repertoires and the roughly 120 validation repertoires shared the same platform, a later analysis reported. Whole-study results and caveats: Whilst most TCR sequences proved rare, a subset of public TCRs occurred across many donors. Some 150 TCR beta chains were listed as cytomegalovirus-associated.

Libraries were prepared by immunoSEQ multiplex PCR; TCRdb keeps only in-frame clonotypes and omits some of them. The profile shows under 400,000 clones, roughly 88% of them singletons. Germline V gene lookup returns CDR1 MNHNY and CDR2 SVGAGI (reference sequence). CDR3 length: 15 amino acids. V was shortened by 4 bases and J by 4 bases, with 16 bases between the two germline ends. The specimen sequenced was PBMCs. V gene TRBV6-6 combines with J gene TRBJ1-2, with D perhaps matching TRBD1 (6 bases). This sequence originates from a man aged 25 to 40 in good health and CMV-seronegative. The CDR3 sequence: CASSLSLGAPYGYTF. The DNA for the CDR3 is TGTGCCAGCAGTTTGTCCCTGGGGGCCCCCTATGGCTACACCTTC.